The rows below give T cell receptor beta chains drawn from one sample of a study of response to subunit inactivated influenza vaccine. TCRdb re-called the RT-PCR reads with MiXCR, one entry per CDR3 protein. The data hold about 180,000 distinct CDR3 sequences, with around 9% observed a single time. Here the sequenced sample was non-naive T cells sorted from PBMCs, taken on the day of vaccination. All receptors derive from a man aged 50 to 59 who received an inactivated influenza vaccine. Each CDR3 is given with its conserved first and last residue. Each record gives: V gene, CDR3 protein.

TRBV28 CASGRTGNTEAFF
TRBV30 CAWTRDRGTEAFF
TRBV9 CASSGRGTGTTQTQYF
TRBV5-1 CASSFDGTRTYEQYF
TRBV4-3 CASSQEVSGAGANVLTF
TRBV18 CASSRDREVNEQFF
TRBV11-2 CASSLEPRSYEQYF
TRBV24-1 CATSDANRGRTDTQYF
TRBV7-2 CASSLAGTGSYGYTF
TRBV29-1 CSVDRGGTGQLFF
TRBV28 CASSFRFGGPTSYEQYF
TRBV12-3/TRBV12-4 CASSIYGTGENQPQHF
TRBV6-1 CASRPRGVGNEKLFF
TRBV3-1 CASSPPSGSYNEQFF
TRBV10-3 CAIRLAGGTDTQYF
TRBV7-9 CASSPIGDYSNQPQHF
TRBV3-1 CASSQERLAGGGTGELFF
TRBV6-2/TRBV6-3 CASTPGLAGYNEQFF
TRBV30 CAWSGGRNEQYF
TRBV10-1 CASGDRVYEQYF
TRBV6-1 CASKNGQGRMNTEAFF
TRBV12-3/TRBV12-4 CASSWDLPQSYNEQFF
TRBV5-1 CASRPTSGTTYNEQFF
TRBV10-3 CAISEGGDTQYF
TRBV6-2/TRBV6-3 CASSTGLGYNEQFF
TRBV14 CASSQDPFTLANYGYTF
TRBV10-3 CAIRMNRGTEAFF
TRBV19 CASSSTMKGETQYF
TRBV5-6 CASSRQPHEQFF
TRBV5-1 CASSPGQYTEAFF
TRBV11-2 CASSLNTPGGGGELFF